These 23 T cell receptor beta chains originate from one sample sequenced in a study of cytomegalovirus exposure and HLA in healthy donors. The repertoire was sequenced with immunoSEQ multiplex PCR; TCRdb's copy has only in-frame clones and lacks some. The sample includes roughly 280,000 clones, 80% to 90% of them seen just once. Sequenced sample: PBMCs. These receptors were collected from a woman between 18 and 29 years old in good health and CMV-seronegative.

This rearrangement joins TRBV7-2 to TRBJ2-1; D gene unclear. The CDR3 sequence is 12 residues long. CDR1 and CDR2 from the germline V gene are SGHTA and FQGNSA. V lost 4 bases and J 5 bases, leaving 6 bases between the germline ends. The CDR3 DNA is TGTGCCAGCAGCTCTCGTAACAATGAGCAGTTCTTC. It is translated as CASSSRNNEQFF.

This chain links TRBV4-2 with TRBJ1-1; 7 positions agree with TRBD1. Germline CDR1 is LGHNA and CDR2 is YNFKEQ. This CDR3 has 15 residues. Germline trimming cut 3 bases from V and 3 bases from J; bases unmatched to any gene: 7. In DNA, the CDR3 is TGTGCCAGCAGCCAGGTACAGGGGTGGCACACTGAAGCTTTCTTT. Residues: CASSQVQGWHTEAFF.

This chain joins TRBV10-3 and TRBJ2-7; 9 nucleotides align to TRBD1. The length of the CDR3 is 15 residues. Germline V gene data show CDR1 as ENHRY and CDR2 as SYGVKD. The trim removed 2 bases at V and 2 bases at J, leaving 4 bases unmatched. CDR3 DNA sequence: TGTGCCATCAGTGAGCCCGACAGGGGGACCTACGAGCAGTACTTC. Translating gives CAISEPDRGTYEQYF.

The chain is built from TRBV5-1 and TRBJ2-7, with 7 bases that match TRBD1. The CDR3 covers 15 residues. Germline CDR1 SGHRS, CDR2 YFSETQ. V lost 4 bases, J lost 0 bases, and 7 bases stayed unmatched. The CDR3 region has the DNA TGCGCCAGCAGCCATCGGACAGGTAGCTCCTACGAGCAGTACTTC. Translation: CASSHRTGSSYEQYF.

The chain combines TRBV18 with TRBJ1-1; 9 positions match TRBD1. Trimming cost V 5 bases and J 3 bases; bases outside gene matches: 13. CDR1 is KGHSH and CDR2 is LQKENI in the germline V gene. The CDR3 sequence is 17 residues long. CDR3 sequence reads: CASSSSQGGQGYTEAFF. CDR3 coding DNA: TGTGCCAGCTCATCAAGTCAGGGAGGACAGGGGTACACTGAAGCTTTCTTT.

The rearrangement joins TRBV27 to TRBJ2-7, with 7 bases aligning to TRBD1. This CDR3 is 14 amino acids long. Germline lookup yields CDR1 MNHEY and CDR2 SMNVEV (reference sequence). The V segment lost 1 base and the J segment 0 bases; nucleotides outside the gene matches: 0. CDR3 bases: TGTGCCAGCAGTTTATGGGACAGCTCCTACGAGCAGTACTTC. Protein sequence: CASSLWDSSYEQYF.

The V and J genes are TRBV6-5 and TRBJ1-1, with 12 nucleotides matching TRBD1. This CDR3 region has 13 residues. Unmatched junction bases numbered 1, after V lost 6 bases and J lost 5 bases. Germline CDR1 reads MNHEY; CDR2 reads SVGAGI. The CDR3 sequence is CASRGQGATEAFF. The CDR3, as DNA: TGTGCCAGCAGGGGACAGGGGGCGACTGAAGCTTTCTTT.

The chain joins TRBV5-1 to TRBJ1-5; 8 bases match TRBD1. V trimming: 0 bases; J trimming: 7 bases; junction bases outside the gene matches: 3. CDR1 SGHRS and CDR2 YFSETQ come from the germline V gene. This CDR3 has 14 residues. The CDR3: CASSLGTGYQPQHF. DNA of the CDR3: TGCGCCAGCAGCTTGGGGACAGGGTACCAGCCCCAGCATTTT.

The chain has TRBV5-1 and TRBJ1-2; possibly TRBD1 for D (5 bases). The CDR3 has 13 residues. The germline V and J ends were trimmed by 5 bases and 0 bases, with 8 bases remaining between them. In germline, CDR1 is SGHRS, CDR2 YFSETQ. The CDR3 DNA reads TGCGCCAGCAGGGACACTCCTAACTATGGCTACACCTTC. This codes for CASRDTPNYGYTF.

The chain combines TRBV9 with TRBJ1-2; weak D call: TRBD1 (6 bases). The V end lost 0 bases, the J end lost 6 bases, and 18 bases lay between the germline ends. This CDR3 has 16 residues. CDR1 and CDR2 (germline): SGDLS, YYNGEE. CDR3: CASSVVPGQNYDGYTF. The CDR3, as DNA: TGTGCCAGCAGCGTAGTCCCCGGACAGAACTACGATGGCTACACCTTC.

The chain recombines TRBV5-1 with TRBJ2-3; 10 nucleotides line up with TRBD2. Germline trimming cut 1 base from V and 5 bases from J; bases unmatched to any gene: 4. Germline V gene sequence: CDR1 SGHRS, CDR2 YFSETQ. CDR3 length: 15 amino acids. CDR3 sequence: CASSLIGLAEDTQYF. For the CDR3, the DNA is TGCGCCAGCAGCTTGATTGGACTAGCGGAAGATACGCAGTATTTT.

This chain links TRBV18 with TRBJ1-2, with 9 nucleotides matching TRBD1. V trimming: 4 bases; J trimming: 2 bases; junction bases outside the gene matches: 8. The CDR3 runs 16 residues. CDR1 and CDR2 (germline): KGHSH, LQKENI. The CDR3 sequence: CASSRPTGGMNYGYTF. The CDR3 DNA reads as TGTGCCAGCTCACGCCCGACAGGGGGAATGAACTATGGCTACACCTTC.

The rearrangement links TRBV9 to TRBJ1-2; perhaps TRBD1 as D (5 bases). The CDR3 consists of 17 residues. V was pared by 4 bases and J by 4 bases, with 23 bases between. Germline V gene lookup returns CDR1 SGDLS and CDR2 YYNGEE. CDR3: CASSPISGIALGYGYTF. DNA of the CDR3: TGTGCCAGCAGCCCCATATCAGGGATTGCGCTGGGCTATGGCTACACCTTC.

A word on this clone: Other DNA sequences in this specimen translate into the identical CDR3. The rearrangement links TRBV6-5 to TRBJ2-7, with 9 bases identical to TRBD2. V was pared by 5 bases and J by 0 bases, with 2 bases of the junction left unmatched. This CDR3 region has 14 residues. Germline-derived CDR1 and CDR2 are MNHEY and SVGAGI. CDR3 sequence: CASSPTSGSYEQYF. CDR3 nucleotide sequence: TGTGCCAGCAGTCCGACTAGCGGCTCCTACGAGCAGTACTTC.

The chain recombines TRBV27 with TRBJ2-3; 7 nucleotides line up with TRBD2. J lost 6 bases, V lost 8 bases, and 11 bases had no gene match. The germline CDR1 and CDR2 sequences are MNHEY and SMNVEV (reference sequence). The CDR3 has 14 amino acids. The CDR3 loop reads CASLAGGSPDTQYF. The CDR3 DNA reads TGTGCCAGCCTGGCGGGCGGGAGCCCCGATACGCAGTATTTT.

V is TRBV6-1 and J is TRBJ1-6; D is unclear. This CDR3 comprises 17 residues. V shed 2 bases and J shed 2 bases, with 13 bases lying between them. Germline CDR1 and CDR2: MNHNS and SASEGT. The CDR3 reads CASSELPTQAYNSPLHF. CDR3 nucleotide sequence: TGTGCCAGCAGTGAACTTCCAACGCAGGCCTATAATTCACCCCTCCACTTT.

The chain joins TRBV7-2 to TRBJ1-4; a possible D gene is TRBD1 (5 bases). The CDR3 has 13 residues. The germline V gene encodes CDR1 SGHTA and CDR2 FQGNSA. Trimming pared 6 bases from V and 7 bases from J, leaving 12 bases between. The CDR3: CASSPSGGEKLFF. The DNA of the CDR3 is TGTGCCAGCAGTCCCTCCGGGGGTGAAAAACTGTTTTTT.

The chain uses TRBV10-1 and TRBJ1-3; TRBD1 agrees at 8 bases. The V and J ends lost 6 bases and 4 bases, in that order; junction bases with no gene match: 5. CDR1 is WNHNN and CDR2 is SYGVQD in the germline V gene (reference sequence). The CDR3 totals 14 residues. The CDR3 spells CASSAGQGGNTIYF. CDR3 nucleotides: TGCGCCAGCAGCGCCGGACAGGGAGGAAACACCATATATTTT.

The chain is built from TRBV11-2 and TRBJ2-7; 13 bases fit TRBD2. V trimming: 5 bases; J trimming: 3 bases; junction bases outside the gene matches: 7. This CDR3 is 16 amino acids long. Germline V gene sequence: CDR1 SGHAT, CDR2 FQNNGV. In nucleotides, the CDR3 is TGTGCCAGCAGCGCGGGACTAGCGGGACGGTTCTACGAGCAGTACTTC. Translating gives CASSAGLAGRFYEQYF.

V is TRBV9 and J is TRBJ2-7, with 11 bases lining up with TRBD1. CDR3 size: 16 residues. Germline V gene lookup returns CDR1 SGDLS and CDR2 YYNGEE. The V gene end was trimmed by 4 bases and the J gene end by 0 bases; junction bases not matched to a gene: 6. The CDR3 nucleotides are TGTGCCAGCAGCCCAAGGGGACAGGGGGGCTCCTACGAGCAGTACTTC. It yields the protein CASSPRGQGGSYEQYF. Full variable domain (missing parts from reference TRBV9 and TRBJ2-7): DSGVTQTPKHLITATGQRVTLRCSPRSGDLSVYWYQQSLDQGLQFLIQYYNGEERAKGNILERFSAQQFPDLHSELNLSSLELGDSALYFCASSPRGQGGSYEQYFGPGTRLTVT.

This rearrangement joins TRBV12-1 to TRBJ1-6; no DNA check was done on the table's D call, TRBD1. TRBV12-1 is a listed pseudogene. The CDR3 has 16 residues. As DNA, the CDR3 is TGTGCCAGCACCCAACCGGGACAGGGGCGATGTTCACCCCTCCACTTT. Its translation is CASTQPGQGRCSPLHF.

The CDR3, as DNA: TGCGCCAGCAGCCAGGTTACTAGCGGGAGCTACGAGCAGTACTTC. Translating it yields CASSQVTSGSYEQYF. The chain is built from TRBV4-1 and TRBJ2-7; 11 positions match TRBD2. V lost 3 bases to trimming and J lost 3 bases; unmatched junction nucleotides: 4. CDR3 length equals 15 residues. Germline V CDR1 and CDR2: MGHRA, YSYEKL.

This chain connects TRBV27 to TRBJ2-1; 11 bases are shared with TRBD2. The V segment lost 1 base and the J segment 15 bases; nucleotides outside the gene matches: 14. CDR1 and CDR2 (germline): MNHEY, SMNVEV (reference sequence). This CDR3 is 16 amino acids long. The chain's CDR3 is CASSLLFPELAGVLFF. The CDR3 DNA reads TGTGCCAGCAGTTTATTATTCCCGGAACTAGCGGGAGTTCTGTTCTTC.